What follows are 5 T cell receptor beta chains derived from one specimen sequenced in a study of blood T cell repertoires in COVID-19. The assay was immunoSEQ multiplex PCR, and TCRdb's table has in-frame clones only and misses some. Of about 530,000 clones in the sample, approximately 91% were seen once. Sequencing was performed on peripheral blood. The receptor set was obtained from a woman between 45 and 60 years old with COVID-19, enrolled during active disease.

This chain links TRBV6-5 with TRBJ1-2; 7 bases fit TRBD1. Unmatched junction bases numbered 6, after V lost 3 bases and J lost 8 bases. CDR1 MNHEY and CDR2 SVGAGI come from the germline V gene. This CDR3 is built from 13 residues. The CDR3 DNA reads TGTGCCAGCAGTTATACGGGACAGAGGGGCTACACCTTC. Its translation: CASSYTGQRGYTF.

The chain joins TRBV2 to TRBJ1-2, with 12 bases lining up with TRBD1. The CDR3 consists of 15 residues. The V gene end was trimmed by 6 bases and the J gene end by 3 bases; junction bases not matched to a gene: 5. Germline V gene data show CDR1 as SNHLY and CDR2 as FYNNEI. The CDR3 DNA is TGTGCCAGCAGGGAGGGACAGGGGGCCTACTATGGCTACACCTTC. Encoded protein: CASREGQGAYYGYTF.

This clone was seen once. This sequence joins TRBV4-1 and TRBJ2-3, with 13 bases fitting TRBD2. Per the germline V gene, CDR1 is MGHRA and CDR2 is YSYEKL. The CDR3 has 17 residues. Trimming at V came to 1 base and at J to 1 base, leaving 2 bases not matched to a gene. CDR3 protein: CASSQVTSGGGTDTQYF. As DNA, the CDR3 is TGCGCCAGCAGCCAAGTTACTAGCGGGGGGGGCACAGATACGCAGTATTTT.

This clone was observed a handful of times. The chain is built from TRBV5-6 and TRBJ1-2, with D tentatively TRBD1 (5 bases). Germline CDR1 reads SGHDT; CDR2 reads YYEEEE. This CDR3 spans 15 amino acids. Trimming took 0 bases from V and 5 from J, leaving 14 bases between them. The CDR3 loop is CASSLGATAAYGYTF. The DNA for the CDR3 is TGTGCCAGCAGCTTGGGCGCGACAGCAGCATATGGCTACACCTTC.

The chain has TRBV6-5 and TRBJ1-2; 7 positions match TRBD1. J lost 8 bases, V lost 5 bases, and 11 bases had no gene match. Looked up from germline, CDR1 is MNHEY and CDR2 is SVGAGI. The CDR3 loop spans 14 amino acids. The CDR3 reads CASSRGDRPWGYTF. The CDR3 region has the DNA TGTGCCAGCAGTCGAGGGGACAGACCCTGGGGCTACACCTTC.